The 2 T cell receptor beta chains listed next were all sequenced from one sample in a study of blood T cell repertoires in COVID-19. Sequenced by immunoSEQ multiplex PCR; TCRdb stores in-frame clones only, minus some. The sample includes around 250,000 clones, approximately 90% of them seen just once. Sequences were obtained from PBMCs or T cells enriched from blood (not recorded which). These receptors originate from a man in his forties who had been exposed to COVID-19.

The chain uses TRBV2 and TRBJ2-1, with 11 nucleotides matching TRBD2. CDR3 length: 20 residues. CDR1 and CDR2 (germline): SNHLY, FYNNEI. V lost 4 bases, J lost 0 bases, and 14 bases stayed unmatched. Here the CDR3 DNA reads TGTGCCAGCAGTGCCACACCAGGACTAGCGGGCACCAGCTCCTACAATGAGCAGTTCTTC. Translating gives CASSATPGLAGTSSYNEQFF.

The rearrangement links TRBV3-1 (or the pseudogene TRBV3-2) to TRBJ2-7; D perhaps matches TRBD1 (5 bases). V shed 4 bases and J shed 7 bases, with 14 bases lying between them. The length of the CDR3 is 13 residues. Germline CDR1 and CDR2: LGHDT and YNNKEL (reference sequence). DNA for the CDR3: TGTGCCAGCAGCCTTGGGGCACCCGGGGAGCAGTACTTC. Translation: CASSLGAPGEQYF.